This T cell receptor (beta chain) was documented in a study of cytomegalovirus exposure and HLA in healthy donors. Primers: 60 Vbeta forward and 13 Jbeta reverse. Assay: immunoSEQ multiplex PCR; the TCRdb copy retains only in-frame clones and omits some. The sample includes roughly 99,000 clones, around 72% of them seen just once. The sequencing sample was made of PBMCs. The sequence was collected from a male donor in good health and CMV-seronegative.

CDR3 protein: CASSLQTVYGYTF. DNA for the CDR3: TGTGCCAGCAGCTTACAGACGGTATATGGCTACACCTTC. V and J are TRBV5-4 and TRBJ1-2; D uncertain. The germline V gene has CDR1 SGHNT and CDR2 YYREEE (reference sequence). The V end lost 2 bases, the J end lost 5 bases, and 10 bases lay between the germline ends. The CDR3 is 13 amino acids.